This T cell receptor (beta chain) stems from a study of T cell responses to AZD1222 COVID-19 vaccine. As concerns this clone: Antigen: not known.

The data were produced by immunoSEQ multiplex PCR, yet TCRdb's version contains in-frame clones alone and is incomplete. The table shows some 150,000 clones, with 80% to 85% occurring only once. Study results and caveats: Vaccine-associated CD4 TCRs spanned spike, dominant at 160-218 and 743-854. Recipients of two AZD1222 doses showed rising Spike-specific TCR breadth and depth. The reported proportion of spike-specific TCRs targeting unmutated variant regions was nearly half. It should be noted that donors were predominantly white British and more often female, and clonal diversity was possibly underestimated.

CDR1 and CDR2 (germline): SGHAT, FQNNGV. The CDR3 is made up of 13 amino acids. Trimming pared 5 bases from V and 4 bases from J, leaving 11 bases between. This specimen was peripheral blood, taken on day 0 of MenACWY control vaccination. The chain employs TRBV11-2 and TRBJ1-2, with a tentative D call TRBD1 (6 bases). This sequence originates from an adult in good health. CDR3 sequence reads: CASSTGQSYGYTF. The DNA for the CDR3 is TGTGCCAGCAGCACCGGACAGTCCTATGGCTACACCTTC. Looking up the rest from reference TRBV11-2 and TRBJ1-2 gives the full variable domain: EAGVAQSPRYKIIEKRQSVAFWCNPISGHATLYWYQQILGQGPKLLIQFQNNGVVDDSQLPKDRFSAERLKGVDSTLKIQPAKLEDSAVYLCASSTGQSYGYTFGSGTRLTVV.